The present T cell receptor (beta chain) was sequenced within a study of cytomegalovirus exposure and HLA in healthy donors. V lost 7 bases and J 1 base, leaving 20 bases between the germline ends. Germline values: CDR1 SGDLS, CDR2 YYNGEE. This CDR3 has 16 residues. This PCR relied on a set of 60 Vbeta primers and 13 Jbeta primers. Profiled with immunoSEQ multiplex PCR; TCRdb holds only in-frame clones, not every one. The sample consists of more than 140,000 clones, roughly 86% of them appearing once. The V gene is TRBV9, the J gene TRBJ1-2, with D possibly TRBD1 on 6 matching bases. Sequenced material: PBMCs. The clonotype originates from a man aged 18 to 30 in good health and CMV-seropositive. CDR3 DNA sequence: TGTGCCAGCCAACCCGATCTACAGGGAAATAACTATGGCTACACCTTC. Protein sequence: CASQPDLQGNNYGYTF.